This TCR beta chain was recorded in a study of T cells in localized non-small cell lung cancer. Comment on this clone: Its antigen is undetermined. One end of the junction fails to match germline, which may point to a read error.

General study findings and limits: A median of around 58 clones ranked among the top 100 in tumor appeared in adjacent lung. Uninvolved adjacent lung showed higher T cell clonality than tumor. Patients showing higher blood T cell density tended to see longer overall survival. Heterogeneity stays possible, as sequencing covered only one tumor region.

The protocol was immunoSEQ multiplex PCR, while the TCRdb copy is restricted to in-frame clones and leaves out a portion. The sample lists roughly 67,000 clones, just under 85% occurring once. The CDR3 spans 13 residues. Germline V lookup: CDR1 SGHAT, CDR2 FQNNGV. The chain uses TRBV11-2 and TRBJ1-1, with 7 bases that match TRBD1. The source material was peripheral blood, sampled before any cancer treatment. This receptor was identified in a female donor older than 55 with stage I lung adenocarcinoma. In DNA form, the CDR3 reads TGTGCCGGCAGCTTCCAACAGGGGACTGAAGCTTTCTTT. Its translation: CAGSFQQGTEAFF.